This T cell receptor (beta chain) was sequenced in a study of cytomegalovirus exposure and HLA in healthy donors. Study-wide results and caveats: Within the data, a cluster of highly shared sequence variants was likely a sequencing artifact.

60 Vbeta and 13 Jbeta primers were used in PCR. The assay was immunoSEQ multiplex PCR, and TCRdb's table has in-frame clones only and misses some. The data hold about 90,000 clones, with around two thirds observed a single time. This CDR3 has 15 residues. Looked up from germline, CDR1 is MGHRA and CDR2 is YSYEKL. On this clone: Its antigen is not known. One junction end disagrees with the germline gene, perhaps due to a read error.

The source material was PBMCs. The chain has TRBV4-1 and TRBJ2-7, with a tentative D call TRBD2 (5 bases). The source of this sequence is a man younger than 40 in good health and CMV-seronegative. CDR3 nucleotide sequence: TGTGCCAGCAGCCAAGATTGGACTCAAACCTACGAGCAGTACTTC. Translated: CASSQDWTQTYEQYF.